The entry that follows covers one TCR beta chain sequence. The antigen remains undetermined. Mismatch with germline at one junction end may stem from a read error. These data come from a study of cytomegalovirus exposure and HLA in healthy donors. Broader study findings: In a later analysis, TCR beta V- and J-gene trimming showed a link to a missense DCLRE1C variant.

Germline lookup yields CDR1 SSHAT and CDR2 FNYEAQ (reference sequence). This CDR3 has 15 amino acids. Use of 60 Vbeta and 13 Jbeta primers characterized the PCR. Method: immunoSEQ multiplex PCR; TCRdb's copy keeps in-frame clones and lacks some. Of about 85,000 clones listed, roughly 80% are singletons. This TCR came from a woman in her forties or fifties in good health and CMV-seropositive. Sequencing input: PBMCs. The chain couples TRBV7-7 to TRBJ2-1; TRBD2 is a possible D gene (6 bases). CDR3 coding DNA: TGTGCTAGCAGCTGGGACTTGGTCTCCTACAATGAGCAGTTCTTC. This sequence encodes CASSWDLVSYNEQFF.